This TCR beta chain was captured by sequencing in a study of T cells in Graves' hyperthyroidism and ophthalmopathy. In its sample, this clonotype was seen a few times. The CDR3 regions of TCR beta were amplified from RNA transcripts. HTBI primers drove first-round RT-PCR of the TCR CDR3. MiXCR was run by TCRdb on the multiplex PCR reads, yielding one entry per CDR3 protein. The sample lists a few hundred thousand distinct CDR3 sequences, 13% to 15% occurring once. Sample: blood. The TCR was taken from a middle-aged woman with Graves' hyperthyroidism that later progressed to Graves' ophthalmopathy.

For the CDR3, the DNA is TGTGCCAGCAGCTTGGGACATATCTCCGACAAGCAGTACTTC. It is translated as CASSLGHISDKQYF. The chain combines TRBV5-6 with TRBJ2-7; D not certain. Germline CDR1 reads SGHDT; CDR2 reads YYEEEE. Trimming cost V 0 bases and J 8 bases, with 15 bases left between them. The CDR3 consists of 14 residues.